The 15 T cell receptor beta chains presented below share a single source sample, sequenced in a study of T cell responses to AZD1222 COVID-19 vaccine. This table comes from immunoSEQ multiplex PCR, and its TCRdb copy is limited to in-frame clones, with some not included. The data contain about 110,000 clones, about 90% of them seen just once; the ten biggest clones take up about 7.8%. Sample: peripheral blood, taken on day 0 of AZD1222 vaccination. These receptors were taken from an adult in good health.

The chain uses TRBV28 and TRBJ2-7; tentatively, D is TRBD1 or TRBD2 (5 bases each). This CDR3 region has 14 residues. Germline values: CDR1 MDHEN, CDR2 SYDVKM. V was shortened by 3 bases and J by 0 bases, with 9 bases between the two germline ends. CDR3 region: CASSLRGFSYEQYF. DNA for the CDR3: TGTGCCAGCAGTTTGAGGGGTTTCTCCTACGAGCAGTACTTC.

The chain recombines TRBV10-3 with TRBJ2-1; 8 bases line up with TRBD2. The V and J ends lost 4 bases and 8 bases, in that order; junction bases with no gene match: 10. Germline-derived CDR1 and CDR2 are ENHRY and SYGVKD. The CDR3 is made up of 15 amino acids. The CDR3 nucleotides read TGTGCCATCAGTGGTGGAAGCGGGGGCGAGGATGAGCAGTTCTTC. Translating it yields CAISGGSGGEDEQFF.

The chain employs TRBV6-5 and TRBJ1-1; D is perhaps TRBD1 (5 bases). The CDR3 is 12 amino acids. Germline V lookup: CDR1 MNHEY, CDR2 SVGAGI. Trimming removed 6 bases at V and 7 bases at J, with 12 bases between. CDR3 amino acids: CASSTGGVEAFF. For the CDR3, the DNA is TGTGCCAGCAGCACGGGGGGAGTTGAAGCTTTCTTT.

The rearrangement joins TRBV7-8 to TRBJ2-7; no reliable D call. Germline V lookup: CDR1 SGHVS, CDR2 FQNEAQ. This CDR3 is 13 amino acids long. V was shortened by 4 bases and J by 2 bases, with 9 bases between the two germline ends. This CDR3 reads CASSWTTTYEQYF. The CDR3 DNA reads TGTGCCAGCAGCTGGACCACAACCTACGAGCAGTACTTC.

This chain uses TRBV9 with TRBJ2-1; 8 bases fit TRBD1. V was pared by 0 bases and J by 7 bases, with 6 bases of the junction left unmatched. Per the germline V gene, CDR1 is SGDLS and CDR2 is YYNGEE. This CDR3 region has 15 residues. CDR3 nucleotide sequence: TGTGCCAGCAGCGTAGTTGGACAGGGTACGAATGAGCAGTTCTTC. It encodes CASSVVGQGTNEQFF. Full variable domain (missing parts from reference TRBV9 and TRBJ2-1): DSGVTQTPKHLITATGQRVTLRCSPRSGDLSVYWYQQSLDQGLQFLIQYYNGEERAKGNILERFSAQQFPDLHSELNLSSLELGDSALYFCASSVVGQGTNEQFFGPGTRLTVL.

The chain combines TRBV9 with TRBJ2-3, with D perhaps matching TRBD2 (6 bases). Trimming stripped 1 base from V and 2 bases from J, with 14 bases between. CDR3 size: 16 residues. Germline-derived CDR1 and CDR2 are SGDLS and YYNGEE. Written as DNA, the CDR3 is TGTGCCAGCAGCGTATGGGAGGTCAGGACCACAGATACGCAGTATTTT. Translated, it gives CASSVWEVRTTDTQYF.

The CDR3 reads CASSMTGNTEAFF. CDR3 bases: TGTGCCAGCAGTATGACAGGGAACACTGAAGCTTTCTTT. The chain uses TRBV2 and TRBJ1-1; TRBD1 is a possible D gene (6 bases). The V gene's germline CDR1 is SNHLY and CDR2 FYNNEI. The CDR3 spans 13 residues. V shed 5 bases and J shed 1 base, with 8 bases lying between them.

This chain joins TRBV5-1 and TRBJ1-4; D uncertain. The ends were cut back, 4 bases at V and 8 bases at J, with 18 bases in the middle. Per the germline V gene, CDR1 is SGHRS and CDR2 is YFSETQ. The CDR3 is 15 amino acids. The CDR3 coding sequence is TGCGCCAGCAGCGCCATGTCAGGCCCGGGGGAAAAACTGTTTTTT. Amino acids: CASSAMSGPGEKLFF.

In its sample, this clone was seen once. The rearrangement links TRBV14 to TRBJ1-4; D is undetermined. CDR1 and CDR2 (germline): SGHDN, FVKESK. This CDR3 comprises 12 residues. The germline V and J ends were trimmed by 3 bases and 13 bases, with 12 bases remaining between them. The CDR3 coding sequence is TGTGCCAGCAGCCAGTCGGCCTGGGGACTGTTTTTT. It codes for CASSQSAWGLFF.

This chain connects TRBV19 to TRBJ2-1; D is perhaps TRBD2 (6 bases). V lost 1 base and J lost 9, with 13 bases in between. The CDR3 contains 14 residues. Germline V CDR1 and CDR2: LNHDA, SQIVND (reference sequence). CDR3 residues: CASSIGLGGGEQFF. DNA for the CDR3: TGTGCCAGTAGTATAGGTCTGGGGGGAGGTGAGCAGTTCTTC.

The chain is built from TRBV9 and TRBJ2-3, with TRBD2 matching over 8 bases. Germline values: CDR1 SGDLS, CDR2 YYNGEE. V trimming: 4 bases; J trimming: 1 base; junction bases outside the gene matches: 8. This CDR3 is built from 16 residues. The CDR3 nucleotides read TGTGCCAGCAGCCCAAGAGCGGGGGCGGGCACAGATACGCAGTATTTT. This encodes CASSPRAGAGTDTQYF. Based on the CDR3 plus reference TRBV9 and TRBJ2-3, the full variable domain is DSGVTQTPKHLITATGQRVTLRCSPRSGDLSVYWYQQSLDQGLQFLIQYYNGEERAKGNILERFSAQQFPDLHSELNLSSLELGDSALYFCASSPRAGAGTDTQYFGPGTRLTVL.

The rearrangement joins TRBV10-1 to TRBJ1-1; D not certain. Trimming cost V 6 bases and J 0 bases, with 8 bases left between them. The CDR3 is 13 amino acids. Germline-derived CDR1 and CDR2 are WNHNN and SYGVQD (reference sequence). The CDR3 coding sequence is TGCGCCAGCAGGCACTCCTTGAACACTGAAGCTTTCTTT. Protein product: CASRHSLNTEAFF.

CDR3 protein: CASSQPQHF. In DNA form, the CDR3 reads TGTGCCAGCAGCCAGCCCCAGCATTTT. The chain uses TRBV28 and TRBJ1-5; D unclear. Trimming removed 6 bases from V and 7 bases from J, with 1 base in between. Germline CDR1 and CDR2: MDHEN and SYDVKM. The CDR3 runs to 9 residues.

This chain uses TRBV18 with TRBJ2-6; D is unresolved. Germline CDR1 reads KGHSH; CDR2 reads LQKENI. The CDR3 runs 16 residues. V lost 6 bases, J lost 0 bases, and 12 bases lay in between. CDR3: CASSPIQYSGANVLTF. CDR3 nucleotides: TGTGCCAGCTCCCCCATACAGTACTCTGGGGCCAACGTCCTGACTTTC. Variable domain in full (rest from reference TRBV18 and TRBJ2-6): NAGVMQNPRHLVRRRGQEARLRCSPMKGHSHVYWYRQLPEEGLKFMVYLQKENIIDESGMPKERFSAEFPKEGPSILRIQQVVRGDSAAYFCASSPIQYSGANVLTFGAGSRLTVL.

The CDR3 sequence is CASSSSGQGQETQYF. CDR3 sequence (DNA): TGCGCCAGCAGCTCCTCGGGACAGGGACAAGAGACCCAGTACTTC. This chain links TRBV5-1 with TRBJ2-5, with 9 bases identical to TRBD1. V lost 3 bases, J lost 2 bases, and 5 bases stayed unmatched. The CDR3 contains 15 residues. Germline values: CDR1 SGHRS, CDR2 YFSETQ.